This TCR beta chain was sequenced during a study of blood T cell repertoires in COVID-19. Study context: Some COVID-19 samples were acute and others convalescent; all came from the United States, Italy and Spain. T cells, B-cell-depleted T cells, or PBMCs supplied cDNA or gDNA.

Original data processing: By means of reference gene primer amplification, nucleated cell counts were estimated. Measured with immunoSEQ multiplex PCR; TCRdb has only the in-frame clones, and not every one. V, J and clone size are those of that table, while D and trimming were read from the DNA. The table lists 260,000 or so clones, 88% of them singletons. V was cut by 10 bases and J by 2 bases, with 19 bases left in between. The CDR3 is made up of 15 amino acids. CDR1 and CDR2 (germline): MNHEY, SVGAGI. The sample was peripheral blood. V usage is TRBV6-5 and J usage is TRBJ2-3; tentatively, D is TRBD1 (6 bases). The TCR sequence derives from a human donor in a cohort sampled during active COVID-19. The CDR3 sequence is CANTLGTNPTDTQYF. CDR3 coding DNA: TGTGCCAACACCTTAGGGACAAATCCCACAGATACGCAGTATTTT.